What follows describes a single TCR beta chain. Its antigen is unidentified. Time point: newly diagnosed GD, antithyroid drugs for less than 3 months. RNA isolated from PBMCs was used to make the TCR library. The collection involved drawing 7.5 to 9.5 milliliters of peripheral blood into EDTA tubes. Trimming pared 3 bases from V and 2 bases from J, leaving 16 bases between. This CDR3 has 17 amino acids. Germline V gene lookup returns CDR1 MNHEY and CDR2 SMNVEV (reference sequence). Building the TCR beta libraries relied on iRepertoire HTBI primers, and CDR3 regions underwent Arm-PCR. TCRdb reprocessed the multiplex PCR reads via MiXCR and lists one record per CDR3 protein. The table has around 480,000 distinct CDR3 sequences, around 15% seen once. The data were taken from a study of regulatory T cells in long-lasting Graves disease. Study-level findings and limits: There was favoring of TRBV28, TRBJ1-2 and TRBJ2-5 in persistent disease. Newly diagnosed patients shared about a thousand public clonotypes; persistent patients shared some 2,700.

These same data were also listed under a study on T cells in Graves' hyperthyroidism and ophthalmopathy.

Here the sequenced sample was peripheral blood mononuclear cells (PBMCs), taken at new diagnosis, from a patient treated with antithyroid drugs. The receptor comes from a middle-aged man with Graves disease. The chain is built from TRBV27 and TRBJ2-2; D may be TRBD2 (5 bases). This chain's CDR3 is CASSFRTAPSNTGELFF. The CDR3 region has the DNA TGTGCCAGCAGTTTTAGGACTGCTCCATCTAACACCGGGGAGCTGTTTTTT.